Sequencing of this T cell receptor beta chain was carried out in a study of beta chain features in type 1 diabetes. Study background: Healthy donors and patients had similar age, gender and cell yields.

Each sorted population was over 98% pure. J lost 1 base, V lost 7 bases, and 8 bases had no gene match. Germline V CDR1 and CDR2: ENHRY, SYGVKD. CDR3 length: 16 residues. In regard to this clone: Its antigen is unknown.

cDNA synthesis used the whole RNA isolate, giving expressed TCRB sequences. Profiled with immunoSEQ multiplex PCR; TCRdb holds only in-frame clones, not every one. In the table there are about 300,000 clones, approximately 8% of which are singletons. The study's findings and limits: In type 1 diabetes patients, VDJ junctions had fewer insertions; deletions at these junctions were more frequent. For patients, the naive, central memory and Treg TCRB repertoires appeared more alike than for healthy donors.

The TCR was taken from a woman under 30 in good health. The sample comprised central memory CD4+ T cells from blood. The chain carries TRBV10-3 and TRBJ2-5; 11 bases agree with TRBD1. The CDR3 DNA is TGTGCCATCAAGAAAGGGACAGGGGGGACCCAAGAGACCCAGTACTTC. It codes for CAIKKGTGGTQETQYF.